This T cell receptor beta chain is from a study of cytomegalovirus exposure and HLA in healthy donors. As for the study in general: Out of 398 genotyped donors, 81% belonged to the Caucasian-associated ancestry cluster. The study's findings and limits: Overall, about 160 TCR beta chains were annotated as cytomegalovirus-associated. A prior analysis recorded that most TCR beta V segments were productive about 87% or about 30% of the time.

Per the germline V gene, CDR1 is SGHNT and CDR2 is YYREEE (reference sequence). After removal of 1 base from V and 5 bases from J, the junction contained 8 bases not matched to a gene. The CDR3 totals 16 residues. PCR was performed using 60 Vbeta and 13 Jbeta primers. Profiling relied on immunoSEQ multiplex PCR, and the TCRdb table lists in-frame clones only, not all of them. This table has approximately 150,000 clones, just over 70% appearing once. Details on this clone: Its antigen is not identified.

This chain connects TRBV5-4 to TRBJ2-5; 10 nucleotides agree with TRBD2. The receptor comes from a young man in good health and CMV-seropositive. Sequencing was carried out using PBMCs. As DNA, the CDR3 is TGTGCCAGCAGCTTGTCATTTACTAGCGGGGACGAGACCCAGTACTTC. Amino acid sequence: CASSLSFTSGDETQYF.